This T cell receptor beta chain was sequenced during a study of cytomegalovirus exposure and HLA in healthy donors. About the study: Early released data had about 85 million unique TCRs, all coming from HLA-typed donors.

There are 14 residues in the CDR3. Germline V gives CDR1 MGHDK, CDR2 SYGVNS. Study-wide results and caveats: According to the study, 150 to 200 TCR beta chains were cytomegalovirus-associated. 87-base-pair reads could not separate some V segments, including TRBV6-2 and TRBV6-3. A later analysis linked a missense DCLRE1C variant to TCR beta V- and J-gene trimming.

Both 60 Vbeta primers and 13 Jbeta primers went into the PCR. TCRdb keeps only in-frame clones here, not all; method: immunoSEQ multiplex PCR. The data hold 100,000 or so clones, with about 70% observed a single time. Notes on this clone: Its antigen is unknown.

The sequenced material came from PBMCs. The V gene is TRBV25-1, the J gene TRBJ2-5; 8 bases match TRBD1. TRBJ2-7 matches the DNA end more closely, so the J call is doubtful. This clonotype originated in a man aged 30 to 45 in good health and CMV-seronegative. CDR3 sequence: CASSDDRGSYEQYF. DNA for the CDR3: TGTGCCAGCAGTGATGACAGGGGTTCCTACGAGCAGTACTTC.